This passage covers 21 T cell receptor beta chains from one sample sequenced in a study of glioma-infiltrating T cells after dendritic cell vaccination. TCRdb's copy holds only in-frame clones and misses some; the assay was immunoSEQ multiplex PCR. The data show approximately 91,000 clones, approximately 75% seen once. Time point of the sample: after dendritic cell vaccination, including at tumor progression/relapse. Sample: blood, taken after dendritic cell vaccination. The receptor set was obtained from a human donor with glioblastoma.

This clone occurred once. The genes are TRBV6-5 and TRBJ1-5; a weak D match, TRBD1 (5 bases). V lost 3 bases to trimming and J lost 4 bases, with 7 bases between them. The CDR3 extends over 13 amino acids. Germline V gene data show CDR1 as MNHEY and CDR2 as SVGAGI. CDR3 sequence (DNA): TGTGCCAGCAGTTATGACAGAAATCAGCCCCAGCATTTT. The encoded protein is CASSYDRNQPQHF.

This clone was seen a few times. The chain has TRBV6-4 and TRBJ2-2; 9 bases are shared with TRBD1. Germline-derived CDR1 and CDR2 are MRHNA and SNTAGT. The J segment lost 6 bases and the V segment lost 7 bases, leaving 12 bases of the junction unmatched. This CDR3 region has 16 residues. DNA for the CDR3: TGTGCCAGCAACCCCTCGGGACAGGGAAGTGCCGGGGAGCTGTTTTTT. The encoded protein is CASNPSGQGSAGELFF.

The chain couples TRBV19 to TRBJ1-1; perhaps TRBD1 as D (5 bases). From germline, CDR1 is LNHDA and CDR2 SQIVND (reference sequence). V shed 3 bases and J shed 3 bases, with 11 bases lying between them. The CDR3 sequence is 14 residues long. This CDR3 reads CASSMGGLHTEAFF. CDR3 in DNA: TGTGCCAGTAGTATGGGGGGACTTCACACTGAAGCTTTCTTT.

Concerning this clone: The junction differs from germline at one of its ends, possibly a read error. V usage is TRBV10-3 and J usage is TRBJ2-7; TRBD1 aligns across 8 bases. The CDR3 consists of 13 residues. Germline CDR1 and CDR2: ENHRY and SYGVKD. The CDR3 spells CAFSRGQDYEQYF. DNA for the CDR3: TGTGCCTTCAGTAGGGGACAGGACTACGAGCAGTACTTC.

The chain has TRBV5-4 and TRBJ2-6; 10 bases line up with TRBD2. This CDR3 has 18 amino acids. V lost 2 bases to trimming and J lost 2 bases; unmatched junction nucleotides: 7. Germline V CDR1 and CDR2: SGHNT, YYREEE (reference sequence). CDR3 coding DNA: TGTGCCAGCAGCTTAGCGGGAGGGCCGGCGGCTGGGGCCAACGTCCTGACTTTC. It specifies CASSLAGGPAAGANVLTF.

This clone was counted a single time. J is TRBJ1-6 and V is TRBV7-2; unclear D gene. Trimming cost V 1 base and J 6 bases, with 7 bases left between them. CDR1 is SGHTA and CDR2 is FQGNSA in the germline V gene. The CDR3 runs 14 residues. CDR3 nucleotide sequence: TGTGCCAGCAGCTTAGTGGGAGGTAATTCACCCCTCCACTTT. Protein product: CASSLVGGNSPLHF.

This clone came up once. The chain is built from TRBV2 and TRBJ1-2; TRBD1 matches 7 bases. The CDR3 contains 14 residues. CDR1 and CDR2 (germline): SNHLY, FYNNEI. V dropped 2 bases and J dropped 3; count of bases not matched to a gene: 3. The CDR3 sequence: CASSESTGDYGYTF. CDR3 nucleotide sequence: TGTGCCAGCAGTGAAAGTACAGGGGACTATGGCTACACCTTC.

In its sample, this clone was seen once. The chain carries TRBV14 and TRBJ1-2; D uncertain. V dropped 0 bases and J dropped 5 bases, with 7 bases sitting between them. Germline V gene sequence: CDR1 SGHDN, CDR2 FVKESK. The CDR3 runs 13 residues. CDR3 loop: CASSQDRLYGYTF. CDR3 sequence (DNA): TGTGCCAGCAGCCAAGACAGACTTTATGGCTACACCTTC. The full variable domain, rest sourced from reference TRBV14 and TRBJ1-2, is EAGVTQFPSHSVIEKGQTVTLRCDPISGHDNLYWYRRVMGKEIKFLLHFVKESKQDESGMPNNRFLAERTGGTYSTLKVQPAELEDSGVYFCASSQDRLYGYTFGSGTRLTVV.

The chain employs TRBV2 and TRBJ1-2; 7 positions match TRBD1. Per germline, CDR1 SNHLY and CDR2 FYNNEI. With 5 bases clipped from V and 7 bases from J, the junction kept 10 bases outside the gene matches. The CDR3 length is 14 residues. The CDR3 nucleotides read TGTGCCAGCAGTTATACCGACAGGGTAGGTGGCTACACCTTC. This codes for CASSYTDRVGGYTF.

The chain uses TRBV5-1 and TRBJ2-1, with TRBD2 identical over 7 bases. The ends lost 0 bases at V and 1 base at J; junction bases unmatched: 10. Per the germline V gene, CDR1 is SGHRS and CDR2 is YFSETQ. The CDR3 loop spans 18 amino acids. The CDR3 DNA follows: TGCGCCAGCAGCTTGGGTTTGCCTAGCGGTTCTTCCTACAATGAGCAGTTCTTC. Protein: CASSLGLPSGSSYNEQFF.

This rearrangement joins TRBV14 to TRBJ2-2; TRBD1 matches at 7 bases. CDR1 and CDR2 from the germline V gene are SGHDN and FVKESK. Germline trimming cut 1 base from V and 7 bases from J; bases unmatched to any gene: 6. The CDR3 contains 15 residues. CDR3 sequence (DNA): TGTGCCAGCAGCCAAGTGAGGGGGCAAGGCGGGGAGCTGTTTTTT. It codes for CASSQVRGQGGELFF.

This clone was picked up one time. The rearrangement joins TRBV7-9 to TRBJ2-3, with TRBD1 matching over 10 bases. With V trimmed by 4 bases and J by 4 bases, 11 bases remained unmatched. CDR3 length equals 17 residues. Germline V gives CDR1 SEHNR, CDR2 FQNEAQ (reference sequence). The CDR3 DNA sequence: TGTGCCAGCAGCTCCCCCCCCGGGACAGGGGTCGCAGATACGCAGTATTTT. Its translation: CASSSPPGTGVADTQYF.

V and J are TRBV18 and TRBJ1-1; 8 bases align to TRBD1. The V segment lost 3 bases and the J segment 1 base; nucleotides outside the gene matches: 4. This CDR3 region has 15 residues. Germline assignment: CDR1 KGHSH and CDR2 LQKENI. CDR3 nucleotide sequence: TGTGCCAGCTCACCTTCCGGGACAGGGAACACTGAAGCTTTCTTT. Amino acids: CASSPSGTGNTEAFF.

CDR3 coding DNA: TGTGCCAGCAGCCCGAGTGGCAGGGGGAGCACCGGGGAGCTGTTTTTT. Encoded protein: CASSPSGRGSTGELFF. The J gene is TRBJ2-2, the V gene TRBV5-4; 7 bases align to TRBD1. V dropped 4 bases and J dropped 4; count of bases not matched to a gene: 10. Germline values: CDR1 SGHNT, CDR2 YYREEE (reference sequence). The CDR3 covers 16 residues.

The chain links TRBV5-1 to TRBJ1-2, with TRBD1 as a possible D gene (6 bases). Trimming cost V 0 bases and J 0 bases, with 15 bases left between them. The CDR3 extends over 17 amino acids. The germline V gene encodes CDR1 SGHRS and CDR2 YFSETQ. In nucleotides, the CDR3 is TGCGCCAGCAGCTTGGGATCCGGTGGGGGCGCTAACTATGGCTACACCTTC. Translating gives CASSLGSGGGANYGYTF.

This rearrangement joins TRBV2 to TRBJ2-2, with 11 bases aligning to TRBD1. J lost 7 bases, V lost 7 bases, and 5 bases had no gene match. The germline V gene encodes CDR1 SNHLY and CDR2 FYNNEI. The CDR3 extends over 14 amino acids. This CDR3 is CASTGTGGGGELFF. The CDR3 DNA sequence: TGTGCCAGCACCGGGACAGGGGGTGGCGGGGAGCTGTTTTTT.

The genes are TRBV2 and TRBJ2-1; 9 nucleotides agree with TRBD1. The germline CDR1 and CDR2 sequences are SNHLY and FYNNEI. V trimming: 6 bases; J trimming: 8 bases; junction bases outside the gene matches: 5. This CDR3 region has 13 residues. DNA for the CDR3: TGTGCCAGCAGCGGACAGGGGAAGGATGAGCAGTTCTTC. This gives the protein CASSGQGKDEQFF.

A few counts support this clone. This chain uses TRBV5-1 with TRBJ2-1; 7 bases match TRBD2. Germline loops: CDR1 SGHRS, CDR2 YFSETQ. V gave up 3 bases and J gave up 3 bases; unmatched junction bases: 9. The length of the CDR3 is 16 residues. CDR3 in amino acids: CASSYTHGRNYNEQFF. CDR3 sequence (DNA): TGCGCCAGCAGCTATACACACGGGAGGAACTACAATGAGCAGTTCTTC.

V gene TRBV10-3 combines with J gene TRBJ1-1, with 7 positions matching TRBD1. The germline gives CDR1 ENHRY, CDR2 SYGVKD. This CDR3 comprises 15 residues. V shed 7 bases and J 1 base; nucleotides not matched to a gene: 9. CDR3 coding DNA: TGTGCCATCATGCCACTGGGACAGCAGAACACTGAAGCTTTCTTT. It yields the protein CAIMPLGQQNTEAFF.

This rearrangement joins TRBV6-5 to TRBJ2-4, with TRBD2 as a possible D gene (6 bases). V was cut by 5 bases and J by 0 bases, with 11 bases left in between. CDR3 size: 15 residues. Germline assignment: CDR1 MNHEY and CDR2 SVGAGI. CDR3 amino acids: CASSGGSLAKNIQYF. CDR3 nucleotides: TGTGCCAGCAGTGGAGGGTCCCTAGCCAAAAACATTCAGTACTTC.

The genes are TRBV5-1 and TRBJ2-6; a possible D gene is TRBD2 (6 bases). The ends were cut back, 4 bases at V and 2 bases at J, with 19 bases in the middle. CDR1 is SGHRS and CDR2 is YFSETQ in the germline V gene. This CDR3 is 18 amino acids long. The CDR3 bases are TGCGCCAGCAGCCGCGGGGACCGAGGAAATACTGGGGCCAACGTCCTGACTTTC. Protein: CASSRGDRGNTGANVLTF.